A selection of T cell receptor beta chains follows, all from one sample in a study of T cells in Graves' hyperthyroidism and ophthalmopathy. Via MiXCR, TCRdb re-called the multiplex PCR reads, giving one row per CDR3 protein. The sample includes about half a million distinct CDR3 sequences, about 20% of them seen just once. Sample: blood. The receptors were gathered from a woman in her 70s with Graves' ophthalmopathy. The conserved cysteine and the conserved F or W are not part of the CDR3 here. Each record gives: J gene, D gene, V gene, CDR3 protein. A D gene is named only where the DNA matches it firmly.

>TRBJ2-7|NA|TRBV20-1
SARDNRIRSYEQY
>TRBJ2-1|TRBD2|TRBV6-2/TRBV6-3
ASSPEAGGPWEQF
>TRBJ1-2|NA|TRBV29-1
SVNRAGGYT
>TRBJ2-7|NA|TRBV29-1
SVGAVDEQY
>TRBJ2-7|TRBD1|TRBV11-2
ASSLDGTAYEQY
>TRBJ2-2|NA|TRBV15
ATSRSGQAGDGELF
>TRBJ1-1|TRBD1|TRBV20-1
SARGTGESTEAF
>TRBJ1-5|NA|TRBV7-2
ASSLDGGRPQH
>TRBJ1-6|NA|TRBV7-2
ASSYSLGGGTYNSPLH
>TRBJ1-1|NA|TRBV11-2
ASSPTGTLNTEAF
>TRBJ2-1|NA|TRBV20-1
SALERPYNEQF
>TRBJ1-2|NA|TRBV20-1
SARGENGYT
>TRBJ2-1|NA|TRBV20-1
SALSRAEQF
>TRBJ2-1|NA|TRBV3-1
ASSPRDHPNEQF
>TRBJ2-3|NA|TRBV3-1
ASSQGLGRGTQY
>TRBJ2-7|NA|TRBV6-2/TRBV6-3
ASSWGRGPYEQY
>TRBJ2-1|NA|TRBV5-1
ASSLEGGDYNEQF
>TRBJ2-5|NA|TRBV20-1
SASRNGRREETQY
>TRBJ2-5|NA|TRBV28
ASSLGQGFQETQY
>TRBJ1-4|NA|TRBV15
ATSPPPGEATNEKLF
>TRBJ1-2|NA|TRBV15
ATSRGGQLGGYGYT
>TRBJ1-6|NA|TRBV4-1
ASSQLARENSPLH
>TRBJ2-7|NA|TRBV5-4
ASSHRDTHYEQY
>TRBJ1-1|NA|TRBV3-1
ASSQGTVNTDAF
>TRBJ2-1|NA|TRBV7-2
ASSLELTAVSYNEQF
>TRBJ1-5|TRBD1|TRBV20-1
SAREGDRVNQPQH